This section outlines one TCR beta chain sequence together with its context. This record belongs to a study of blood T cell repertoires in COVID-19. For the study at large: Sites in the United States, Italy and Spain provided acute and convalescent COVID-19 samples. T cells, B-cell-depleted T cells, or PBMCs provided the cDNA or gDNA that served as material.

Original processing notes: It was from reference gene primer amplification that nucleated cell counts were estimated. Some clones are missing from TCRdb's copy, which holds only in-frame ones; the method was immunoSEQ multiplex PCR. That table is the source of V, J and clone size, and D and trimming were worked out from the DNA. The sample consists of over 110,000 clones, 79% of them appearing once. The CDR3 consists of 14 residues. J lost 2 bases, V lost 4 bases, and 4 bases had no gene match. CDR1 is SEHNR and CDR2 is FQNEAQ in the germline V gene (reference sequence). Sequencing was performed on peripheral blood. The chain carries TRBV7-9 and TRBJ2-7, with 8 bases identical to TRBD2. This sequence was found in a man in his sixties with acute or convalescent COVID-19. CDR3 amino acids: CASSSTGGAYEQYF. DNA of the CDR3: TGTGCCAGCAGCTCCACGGGGGGGGCCTACGAGCAGTACTTC.